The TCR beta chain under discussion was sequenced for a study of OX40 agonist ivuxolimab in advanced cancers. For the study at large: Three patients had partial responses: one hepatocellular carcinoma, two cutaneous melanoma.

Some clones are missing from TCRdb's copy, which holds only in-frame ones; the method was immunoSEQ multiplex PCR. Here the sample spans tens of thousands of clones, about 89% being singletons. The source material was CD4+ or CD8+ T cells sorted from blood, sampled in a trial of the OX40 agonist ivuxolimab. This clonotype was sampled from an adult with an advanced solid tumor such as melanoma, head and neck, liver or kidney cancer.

CDR3 protein: CASMGEGAWQPQHF. In DNA, the CDR3 is TGTGCCAGCATGGGGGAGGGGGCTTGGCAGCCCCAGCATTTT. V and J are TRBV2 and TRBJ1-5; TRBD1 matches 7 bases. Germline V gene lookup returns CDR1 SNHLY and CDR2 FYNNEI. The CDR3 contains 14 residues. The V and J ends lost 7 bases and 7 bases, in that order; junction bases with no gene match: 10.